This T cell receptor (beta chain) was identified during a study of blood T cells in healthy people across ages. The study's findings and limits: Significant beta diversity loss was already apparent by age roughly 40, declining roughly linearly. PBMCs that were unsorted prevented a conclusive naive versus antigen-experienced comparison.

This clonotype was found a few times. Its antigen remains unidentified. A second roughly 6 to 11 cycle PCR used barcoded and J-beta primers. Every individual sample yielded 2.5 million or more paired-end reads (each containing CDR3). TCRdb re-called the 5' RACE reads with MiXCR, one entry per CDR3 protein. Of some 1.7 million distinct CDR3 sequences listed, 28% are singletons. The CDR3 loop spans 13 amino acids. The V and J ends lost 8 bases and 0 bases respectively, with 10 bases between them. Germline lookup yields CDR1 SNHLY and CDR2 FYNNEI. The TCR sequence derives from a woman aged 25 to 45 in good health. This sequence joins TRBV2 and TRBJ1-1; no reliable D call. The sample taken for sequencing was blood. CDR3 in amino acids: CASRQEVNTEAFF. The CDR3 nucleotides read TGTGCCAGCCGTCAGGAGGTGAACACTGAAGCTTTCTTT.